This T cell receptor beta chain was identified in a study of regulatory T cells in long-lasting Graves disease. Sequencing libraries for TCR beta were prepared with iRepertoire HTBI primers and Arm-PCR of CDR3 regions. In the original analysis: Identified across the samples were fewer than 70 TRBV segments and 14 TRBJ segments. TCRdb used MiXCR to reprocess the multiplex PCR reads, holding one entry per CDR3 protein. The authors' filters were not applied to this entry. Of about 430,000 distinct CDR3 sequences listed, around 16% are singletons. The CDR3 runs to 16 residues. Germline CDR1 and CDR2: SGHRS and YFSETQ. V lost 2 bases and J 3 bases, leaving 18 bases between the germline ends. Described time point: newly diagnosed GD, antithyroid drugs for less than 3 months. After RNA was extracted from PBMCs, the TCR library was made from it. The data were also submitted as part of a second study, on T cells in Graves' hyperthyroidism and ophthalmopathy.

This material consisted of peripheral blood mononuclear cells (PBMCs), taken at new diagnosis, from a patient treated with antithyroid drugs. This clonotype was sampled from a woman in her thirties or forties with Graves disease. The V and J genes are TRBV5-1 and TRBJ2-7, with D possibly TRBD1 on 6 matching bases. CDR3 region: CASSLEGVGSRYEQYF. Written as DNA, the CDR3 is TGCGCCAGCAGCTTAGAGGGGGTAGGGAGCCGCTACGAGCAGTACTTC. The whole variable domain, filled in from reference TRBV5-1 and TRBJ2-7, reads KAGVTQTPRYLIKTRGQQVTLSCSPISGHRSVSWYQQTPGQGLQFLFEYFSETQRNKGNFPGRFSGRQFSNSRSEMNVSTLELGDSALYLCASSLEGVGSRYEQYFGPGTRLTVT.